The clone carrying this T cell receptor beta chain has only a few counts. Its antigen is unidentified. Germline CDR1 reads MNHEY; CDR2 reads SVGAGI. The CDR3 runs to 14 residues. V was cut by 10 bases and J by 5 bases, with 21 bases left in between. The entirety of the isolated RNA underwent reverse transcription, so expressed TCRB transcripts were sequenced. Here immunoSEQ multiplex PCR was the method, and the copy in TCRdb shows in-frame clones only, minus some. Counted here are fewer than 400,000 clones, roughly 8% occurring once; the ten biggest clones make up approximately 0.44%. The record originates from a study of beta chain features in type 1 diabetes. Whole-study findings and limits: Patients showed naive, central memory and Treg TCRB repertoires that appeared more similar than those of healthy donors. Shorter templates may be favored by PCR, equally so in patients and controls.

The chain has TRBV6-5 and TRBJ2-7; D is perhaps TRBD1 or TRBD2 (5 bases each). The source of this sequence is a woman aged 18-35 years in good health. The specimen sequenced was central memory CD4+ T cells from blood. The CDR3 spells CATQRGDLADEQYF. The CDR3 DNA is TGTGCCACCCAAAGGGGAGACCTCGCCGACGAGCAGTACTTC.